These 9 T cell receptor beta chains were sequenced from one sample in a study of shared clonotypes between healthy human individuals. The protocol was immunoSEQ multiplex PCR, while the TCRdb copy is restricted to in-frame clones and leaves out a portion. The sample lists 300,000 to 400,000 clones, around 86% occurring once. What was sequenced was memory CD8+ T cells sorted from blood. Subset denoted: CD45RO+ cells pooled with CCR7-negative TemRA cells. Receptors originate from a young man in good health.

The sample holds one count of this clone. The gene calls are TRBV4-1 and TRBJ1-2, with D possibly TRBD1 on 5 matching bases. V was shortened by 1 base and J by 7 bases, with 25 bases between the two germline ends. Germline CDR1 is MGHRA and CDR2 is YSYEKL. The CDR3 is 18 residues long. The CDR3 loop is CASSQGALGGSLTSGYTF. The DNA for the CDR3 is TGCGCCAGCAGCCAAGGGGCCCTCGGGGGTTCACTAACGAGTGGCTACACCTTC.

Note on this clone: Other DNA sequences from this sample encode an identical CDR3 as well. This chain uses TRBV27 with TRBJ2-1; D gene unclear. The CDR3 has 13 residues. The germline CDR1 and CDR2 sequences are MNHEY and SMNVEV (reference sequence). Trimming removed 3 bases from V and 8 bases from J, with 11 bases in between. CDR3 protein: CASSLSRAHEQFF. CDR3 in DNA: TGTGCCAGCAGTTTGAGTAGGGCACATGAGCAGTTCTTC.

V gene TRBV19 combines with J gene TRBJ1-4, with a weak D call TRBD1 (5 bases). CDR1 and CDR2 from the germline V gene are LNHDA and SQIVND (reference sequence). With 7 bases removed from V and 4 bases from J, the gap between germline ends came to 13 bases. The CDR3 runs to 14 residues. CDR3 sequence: CASIEGCSNEKLFF. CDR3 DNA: TGTGCCAGTATTGAGGGGTGCAGTAATGAAAAACTGTTTTTT. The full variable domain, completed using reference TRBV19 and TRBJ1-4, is DGGITQSPKYLFRKEGQNVTLSCEQNLNHDAMYWYRQDPGQGLRLIYYSQIVNDFQKGDIAEGYSVSREKKESFPLTVTSAQKNPTAFYLCASIEGCSNEKLFFGSGTQLSVL.

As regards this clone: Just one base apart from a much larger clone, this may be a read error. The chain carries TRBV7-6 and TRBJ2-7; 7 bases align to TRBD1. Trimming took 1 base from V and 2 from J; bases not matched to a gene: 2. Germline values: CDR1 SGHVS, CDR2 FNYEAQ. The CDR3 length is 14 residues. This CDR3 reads CASSLGGGPYEQYF. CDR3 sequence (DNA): TGTGCCAGCAGCTTAGGAGGGGGCCCCTACGAGCAGTACTTC.

The CDR3 sequence: CASSLSPHSGNTIYF. The CDR3 region has the DNA TGTGCCAGCAGCTTGAGTCCACACTCTGGAAACACCATATATTTT. The chain couples TRBV7-6 to TRBJ1-3; D unresolved. This CDR3 spans 15 amino acids. Germline V gene sequence: CDR1 SGHVS, CDR2 FNYEAQ. V was clipped by 3 bases and J by 0 bases, with 9 bases between them.

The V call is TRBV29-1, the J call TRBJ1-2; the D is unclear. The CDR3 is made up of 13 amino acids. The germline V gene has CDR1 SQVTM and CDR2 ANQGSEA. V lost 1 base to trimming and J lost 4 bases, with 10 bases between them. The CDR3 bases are TGCAGCGTTGAAGTAAGGAGCCCCTATGGCTACACCTTC. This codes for CSVEVRSPYGYTF. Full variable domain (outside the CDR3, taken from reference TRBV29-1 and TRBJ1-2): SAVISQKPSRDICQRGTSLTIQCQVDSQVTMMFWYRQQPGQSLTLIATANQGSEATYESGFVIDKFPISRPNLTFSTLTVSNMSPEDSSIYLCSVEVRSPYGYTFGSGTRLTVV.

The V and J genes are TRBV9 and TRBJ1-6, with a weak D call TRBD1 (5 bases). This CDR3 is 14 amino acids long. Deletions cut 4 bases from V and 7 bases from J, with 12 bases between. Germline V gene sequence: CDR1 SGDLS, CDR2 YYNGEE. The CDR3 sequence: CASSSAGGNSPLHF. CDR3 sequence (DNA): TGTGCCAGCAGCTCCGCCGGGGGGAATTCACCCCTCCACTTT.

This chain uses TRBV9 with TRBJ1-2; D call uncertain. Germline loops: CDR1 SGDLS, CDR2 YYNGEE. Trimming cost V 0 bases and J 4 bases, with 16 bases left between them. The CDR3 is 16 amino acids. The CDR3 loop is CASSVADGQDIYGYTF. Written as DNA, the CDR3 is TGTGCCAGCAGCGTAGCAGATGGGCAGGATATCTATGGCTACACCTTC.

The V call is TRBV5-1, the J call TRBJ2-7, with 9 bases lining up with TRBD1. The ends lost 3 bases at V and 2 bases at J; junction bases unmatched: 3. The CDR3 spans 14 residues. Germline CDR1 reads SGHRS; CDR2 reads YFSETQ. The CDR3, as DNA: TGCGCCAGCAGCTGGCGACAGGGGGCCTACGAGCAGTACTTC. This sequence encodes CASSWRQGAYEQYF.